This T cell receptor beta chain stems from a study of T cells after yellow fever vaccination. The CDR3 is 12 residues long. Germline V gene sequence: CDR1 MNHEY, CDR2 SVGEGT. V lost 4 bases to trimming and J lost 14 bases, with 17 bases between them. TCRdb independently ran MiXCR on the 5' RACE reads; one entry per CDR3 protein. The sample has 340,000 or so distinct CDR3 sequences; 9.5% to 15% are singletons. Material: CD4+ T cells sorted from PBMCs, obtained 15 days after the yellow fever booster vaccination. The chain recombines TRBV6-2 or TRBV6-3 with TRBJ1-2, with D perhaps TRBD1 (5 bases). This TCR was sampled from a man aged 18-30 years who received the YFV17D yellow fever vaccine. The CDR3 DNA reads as TGTGCCAGCAGTTCCAACCCAGGGAGGTATACCTTC. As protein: CASSSNPGRYTF.